This T cell receptor beta chain was observed in a study of regulatory T cells in long-lasting Graves disease. To note about this clonotype: Antigen: not known.

Time point of the sample: newly diagnosed GD, antithyroid drugs for less than 3 months. PBMC RNA served as the TCR library source. iRepertoire HTBI primers and Arm-PCR of CDR3 regions built TCR beta libraries. TCRdb called the multiplex PCR reads again in MiXCR, with one record for every CDR3 protein. The table has 580,000 or so distinct CDR3 sequences, 15% to 20% seen once. CDR3 length equals 15 residues. Per the germline V gene, CDR1 is SGHVS and CDR2 is FNYEAQ. V shed 0 bases and J shed 0 bases, with 8 bases lying between them. The study's findings and limits: The number of shared public clonotypes was higher in persistent patients (approximately 3,000) than new patients (more than 850).

The data were also submitted as part of a second study, on T cells in Graves' hyperthyroidism and ophthalmopathy.

This TCR was sampled from a man younger than 35 with Graves disease. The genes are TRBV7-6 and TRBJ1-1; no reliable D call. The source material was peripheral blood mononuclear cells (PBMCs), sampled at new diagnosis, from a patient treated with antithyroid drugs. The CDR3 reads CASSLALGMNTEAFF. The CDR3 bases are TGTGCCAGCAGCTTAGCTTTAGGGATGAACACTGAAGCTTTCTTT.